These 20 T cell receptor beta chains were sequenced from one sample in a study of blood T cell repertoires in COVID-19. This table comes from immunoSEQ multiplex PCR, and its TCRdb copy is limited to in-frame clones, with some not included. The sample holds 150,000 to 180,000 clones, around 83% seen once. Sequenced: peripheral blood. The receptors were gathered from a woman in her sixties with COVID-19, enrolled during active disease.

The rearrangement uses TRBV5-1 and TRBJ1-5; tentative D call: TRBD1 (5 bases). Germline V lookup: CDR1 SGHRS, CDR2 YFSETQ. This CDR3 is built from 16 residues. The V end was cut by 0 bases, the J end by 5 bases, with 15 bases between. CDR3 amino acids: CASSLVGGLGDQPQHF. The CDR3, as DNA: TGCGCCAGCAGCTTGGTTGGGGGACTAGGTGATCAGCCCCAGCATTTT.

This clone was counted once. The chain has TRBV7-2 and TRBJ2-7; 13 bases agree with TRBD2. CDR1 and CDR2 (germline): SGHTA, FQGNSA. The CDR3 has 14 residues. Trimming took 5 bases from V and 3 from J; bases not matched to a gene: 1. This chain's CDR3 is CASSRTSGSYEQYF. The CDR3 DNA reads TGTGCCAGCAGCCGGACTAGCGGGAGCTACGAGCAGTACTTC.

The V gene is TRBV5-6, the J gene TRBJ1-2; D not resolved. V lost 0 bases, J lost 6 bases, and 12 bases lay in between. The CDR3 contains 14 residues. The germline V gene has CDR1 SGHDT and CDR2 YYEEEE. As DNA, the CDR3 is TGTGCCAGCAGCTTGGGGCCCACCGAGGATGGCTACACCTTC. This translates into CASSLGPTEDGYTF.

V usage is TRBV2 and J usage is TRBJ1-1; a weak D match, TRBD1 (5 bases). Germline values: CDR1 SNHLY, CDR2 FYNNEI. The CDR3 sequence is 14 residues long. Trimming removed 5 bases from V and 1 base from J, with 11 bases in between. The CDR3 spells CASSRQGGNTEAFF. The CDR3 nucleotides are TGTGCCAGCAGTCGTCAGGGTGGGAACACTGAAGCTTTCTTT.

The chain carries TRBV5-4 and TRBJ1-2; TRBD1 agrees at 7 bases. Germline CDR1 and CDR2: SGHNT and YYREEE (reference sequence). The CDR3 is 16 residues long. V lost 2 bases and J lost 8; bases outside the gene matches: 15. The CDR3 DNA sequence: TGTGCCAGCAGCTTCGCCGGGACAGCTCAAGAATGGGGCTACACCTTC. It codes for CASSFAGTAQEWGYTF. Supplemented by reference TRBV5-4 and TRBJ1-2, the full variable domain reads ETGVTQSPTHLIKTRGQQVTLRCSSQSGHNTVSWYQQALGQGPQFIFQYYREEENGRGNFPPRFSGLQFPNYSSELNVNALELDDSALYLCASSFAGTAQEWGYTFGSGTRLTVV.

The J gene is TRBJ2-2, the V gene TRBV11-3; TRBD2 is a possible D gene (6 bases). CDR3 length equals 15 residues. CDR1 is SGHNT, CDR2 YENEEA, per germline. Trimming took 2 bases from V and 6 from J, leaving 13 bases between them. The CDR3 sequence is CASSLTTSSAGELFF. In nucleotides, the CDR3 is TGTGCCAGCAGCTTAACAACTAGCAGCGCCGGGGAGCTGTTTTTT.

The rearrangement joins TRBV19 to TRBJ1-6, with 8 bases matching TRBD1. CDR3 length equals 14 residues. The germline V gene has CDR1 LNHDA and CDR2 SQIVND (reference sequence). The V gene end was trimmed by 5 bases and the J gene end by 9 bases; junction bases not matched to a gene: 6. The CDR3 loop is CASSSTGDRSPLHF. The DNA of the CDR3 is TGTGCCAGTAGTTCGACAGGGGACCGTTCACCCCTCCACTTT. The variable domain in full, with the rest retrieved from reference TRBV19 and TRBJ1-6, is DGGITQSPKYLFRKEGQNVTLSCEQNLNHDAMYWYRQDPGQGLRLIYYSQIVNDFQKGDIAEGYSVSREKKESFPLTVTSAQKNPTAFYLCASSSTGDRSPLHFGNGTRLTVT.

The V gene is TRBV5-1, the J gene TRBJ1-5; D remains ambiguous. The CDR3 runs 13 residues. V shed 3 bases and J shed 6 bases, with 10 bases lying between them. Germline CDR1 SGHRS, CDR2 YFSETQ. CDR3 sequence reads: CASSWGGGQPQHF. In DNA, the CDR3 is TGCGCCAGCAGCTGGGGAGGCGGTCAGCCCCAGCATTTT.

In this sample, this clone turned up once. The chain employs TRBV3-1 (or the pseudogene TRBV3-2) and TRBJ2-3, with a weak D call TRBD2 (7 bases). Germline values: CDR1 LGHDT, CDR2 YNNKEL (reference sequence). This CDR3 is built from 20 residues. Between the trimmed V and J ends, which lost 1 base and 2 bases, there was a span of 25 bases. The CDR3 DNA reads TGTGCCAGCAGCCAAGTTCTCCTCGGGGGCACAGCGGGGCTCACAGATACGCAGTATTTT. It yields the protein CASSQVLLGGTAGLTDTQYF.

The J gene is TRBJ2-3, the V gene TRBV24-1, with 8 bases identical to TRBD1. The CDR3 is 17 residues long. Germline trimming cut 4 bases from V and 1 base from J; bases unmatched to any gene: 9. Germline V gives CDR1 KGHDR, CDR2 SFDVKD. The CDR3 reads CATSDPRQGWGTDTQYF. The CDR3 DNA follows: TGTGCCACCAGTGACCCCCGACAGGGGTGGGGCACAGATACGCAGTATTTT.

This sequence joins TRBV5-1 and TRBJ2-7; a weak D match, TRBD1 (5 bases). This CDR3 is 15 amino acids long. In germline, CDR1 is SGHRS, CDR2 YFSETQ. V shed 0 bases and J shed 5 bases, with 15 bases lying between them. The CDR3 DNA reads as TGCGCCAGCAGCTTGGAGGGGTGGGCAATCAACGAGCAGTACTTC. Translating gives CASSLEGWAINEQYF.

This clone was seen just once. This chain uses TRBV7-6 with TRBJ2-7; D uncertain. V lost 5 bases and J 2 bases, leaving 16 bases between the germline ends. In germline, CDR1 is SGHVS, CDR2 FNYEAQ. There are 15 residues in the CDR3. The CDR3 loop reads CASSPPPVRAYEQYV. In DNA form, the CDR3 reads TGTGCCAGCAGCCCCCCCCCTGTACGGGCCTACGAGCAGTACGTC.

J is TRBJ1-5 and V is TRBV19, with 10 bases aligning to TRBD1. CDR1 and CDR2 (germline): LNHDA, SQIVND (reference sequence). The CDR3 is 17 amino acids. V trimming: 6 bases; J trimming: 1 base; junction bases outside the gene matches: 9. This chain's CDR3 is CASSDRRDRGSNQPQHF. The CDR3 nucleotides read TGTGCCAGTAGCGATCGCCGGGACAGGGGAAGCAATCAGCCCCAGCATTTT.

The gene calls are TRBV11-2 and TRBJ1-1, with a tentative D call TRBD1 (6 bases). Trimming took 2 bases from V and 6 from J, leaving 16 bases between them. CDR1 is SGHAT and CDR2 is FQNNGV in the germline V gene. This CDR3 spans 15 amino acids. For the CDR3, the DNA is TGTGCCAGCAGCTTAAGTCCCCAGGGGCGCGCTGAAGCTTTCTTT. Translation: CASSLSPQGRAEAFF.

CDR3 sequence: CASSLRRGGHTGELFF. The CDR3 DNA follows: TGTGCCAGCAGTTTACGGCGGGGGGGCCACACCGGGGAGCTGTTTTTT. The rearrangement joins TRBV27 to TRBJ2-2, with 9 bases identical to TRBD2. Unmatched junction bases numbered 4, after V lost 2 bases and J lost 3 bases. CDR3 size: 16 residues. The germline CDR1 and CDR2 sequences are MNHEY and SMNVEV (reference sequence).

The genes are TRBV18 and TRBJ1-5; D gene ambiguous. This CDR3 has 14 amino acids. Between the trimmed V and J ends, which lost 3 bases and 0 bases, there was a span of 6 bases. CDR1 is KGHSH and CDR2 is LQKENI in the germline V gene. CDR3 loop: CASSPDSSNQPQHF. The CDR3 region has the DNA TGTGCCAGCTCACCCGACTCTAGCAATCAGCCCCAGCATTTT.

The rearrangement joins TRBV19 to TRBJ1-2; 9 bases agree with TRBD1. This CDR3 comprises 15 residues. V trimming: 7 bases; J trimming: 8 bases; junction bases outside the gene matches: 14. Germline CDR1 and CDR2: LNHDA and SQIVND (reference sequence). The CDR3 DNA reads TGTGCCAGTACTCCTGTCCCGGGACAGGGTCAGGGCTACACCTTC. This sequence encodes CASTPVPGQGQGYTF.

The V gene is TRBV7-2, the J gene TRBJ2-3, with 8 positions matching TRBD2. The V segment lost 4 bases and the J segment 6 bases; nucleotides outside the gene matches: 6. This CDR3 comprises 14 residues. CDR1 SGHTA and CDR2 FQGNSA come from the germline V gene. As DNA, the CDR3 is TGTGCCAGCAGCTCGGTGCGGGGGGCGGATACGCAGTATTTT. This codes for CASSSVRGADTQYF.

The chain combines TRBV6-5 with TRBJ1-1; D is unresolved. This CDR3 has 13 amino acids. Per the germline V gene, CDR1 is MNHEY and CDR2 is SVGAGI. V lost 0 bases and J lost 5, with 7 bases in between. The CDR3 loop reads CASSYSGSTEAFF. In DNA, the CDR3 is TGTGCCAGCAGTTACTCGGGCAGTACTGAAGCTTTCTTT.

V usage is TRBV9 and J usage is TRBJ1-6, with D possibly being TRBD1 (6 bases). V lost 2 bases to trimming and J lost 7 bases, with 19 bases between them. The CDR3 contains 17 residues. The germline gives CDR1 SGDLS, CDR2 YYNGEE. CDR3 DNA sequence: TGTGCCAGCAGCGTCGGACAGCCGAATCCTTTCAATTCACCCCTCCACTTT. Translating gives CASSVGQPNPFNSPLHF.